This entry features one T cell receptor beta chain sequence. The data were taken from a study of control samples from healthy donors and cancer patients. Repertoires were generated with immunoSEQ multiplex PCR, while TCRdb's copy carries only in-frame clones and drops some. The profile shows tens of thousands of clones, 75% to 90% of them singletons. V gave up 6 bases and J gave up 6 bases, with 15 bases separating them. Germline CDR1 MNHEY, CDR2 SMNVEV (reference sequence). This CDR3 is 13 amino acids long. Sequenced input: blood. The chain couples TRBV27 to TRBJ2-7, with D perhaps TRBD1 or TRBD2 (5 bases each). The source is a man aged 50 to 59 in good health. The DNA of the CDR3 is TGTGCCAGCAGGGGGGACCCTCATGGCGAGCAGTACTTC. Translated: CASRGDPHGEQYF.